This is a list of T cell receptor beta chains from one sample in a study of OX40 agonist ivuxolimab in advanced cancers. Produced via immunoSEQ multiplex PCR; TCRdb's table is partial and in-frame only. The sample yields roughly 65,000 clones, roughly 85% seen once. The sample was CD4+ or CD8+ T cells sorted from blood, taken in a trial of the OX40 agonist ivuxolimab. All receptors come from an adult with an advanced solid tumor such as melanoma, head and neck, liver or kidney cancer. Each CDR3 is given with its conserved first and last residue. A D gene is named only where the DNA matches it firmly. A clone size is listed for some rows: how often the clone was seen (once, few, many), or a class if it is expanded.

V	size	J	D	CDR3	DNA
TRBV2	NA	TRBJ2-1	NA	CASSSMGANEQFF	TGTGCCAGCAGTAGTATGGGAGCGAATGAGCAGTTCTTC
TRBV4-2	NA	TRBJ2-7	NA	CASSHPTGKQYF	TGTGCCAGCAGCCACCCGACAGGAAAGCAGTACTTC
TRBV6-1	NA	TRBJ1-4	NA	CASRATDEKLFF	TGTGCCAGCAGGGCCACAGATGAAAAACTGTTTTTT
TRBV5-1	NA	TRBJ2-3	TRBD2	CASSLAGSFTDTQYF	TGCGCCAGCAGCTTAGCGGGGAGTTTCACAGATACGCAGTATTTT
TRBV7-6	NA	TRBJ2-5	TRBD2	CASSSLAGGETQYF	TGTGCCAGCAGCTCTTTAGCGGGAGGTGAGACCCAGTACTTC
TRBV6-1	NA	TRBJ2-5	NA	CASSEDWGEETQYF	TGTGCCAGCAGTGAAGATTGGGGGGAGGAGACCCAGTACTTC
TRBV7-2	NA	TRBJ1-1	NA	CASSTRTVTEAFF	TGTGCCAGCAGCACAAGGACAGTCACTGAAGCTTTCTTT
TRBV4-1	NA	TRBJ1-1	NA	CASSQDEGRGRANTEAFF	TGCGCCAGCAGCCAAGATGAAGGTCGAGGGCGGGCGAACACTGAAGCTTTCTTT
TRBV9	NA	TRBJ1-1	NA	CASSVDVGVAAAFF	TGTGCCAGCAGCGTAGACGTAGGGGTAGCGGCGGCTTTCTTT
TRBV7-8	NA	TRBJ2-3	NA	CASSSASPDTQYF	TGTGCCAGCAGCTCGGCCTCCCCAGATACGCAGTATTTT
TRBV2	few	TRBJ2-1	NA	CASRRPGRYNEQFF	TGTGCCAGCAGGCGTCCGGGACGGTACAATGAGCAGTTCTTC
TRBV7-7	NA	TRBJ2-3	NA	CASSLLGGGDTQYF	TGTGCCAGCAGCTTACTCGGGGGCGGAGATACGCAGTATTTT
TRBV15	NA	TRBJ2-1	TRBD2	CATSREGSRASGSYNEQFF	TGTGCCACCAGCAGAGAAGGATCGCGGGCTAGCGGATCCTACAATGAGCAGTTCTTC
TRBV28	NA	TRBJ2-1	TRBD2	CASTPSGSGSYNEQFF	TGTGCCAGCACACCCAGCGGGAGTGGATCCTACAATGAACAGTTCTTC
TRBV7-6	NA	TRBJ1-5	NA	CASSLAPSGGSNQPQHF	TGTGCCAGCAGCTTAGCTCCCAGCGGGGGTAGCAATCAGCCCCAGCATTTT
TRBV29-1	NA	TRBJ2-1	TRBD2	CSVYPGGVANEQFF	TGCAGCGTTTATCCGGGGGGGGTTGCCAATGAGCAGTTCTTC
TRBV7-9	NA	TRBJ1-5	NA	CASSPNSNQPQHF	TGTGCCAGCAGCCCTAATTCCAATCAGCCCCAGCATTTT
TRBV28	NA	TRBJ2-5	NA	CASSARGRETQYF	TGTGCCAGCAGCGCCAGGGGTCGGGAGACCCAGTACTTC
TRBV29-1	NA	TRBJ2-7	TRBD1	CSVGEGTGWPYEQYF	TGCAGCGTTGGGGAGGGGACAGGGTGGCCCTACGAGCAGTACTTC
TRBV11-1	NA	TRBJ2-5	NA	CASSRERQETQYF	TGTGCCAGCAGCCGGGAGAGGCAAGAGACCCAGTACTTC
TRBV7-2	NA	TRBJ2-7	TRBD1	CASSRQDRGVYEQYF	TGTGCCAGCAGCCGTCAGGACAGGGGGGTTTACGAGCAGTACTTC
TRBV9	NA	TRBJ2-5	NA	CASSVGGLETQYF	TGTGCCAGCAGCGTTGGAGGGTTAGAGACCCAGTACTTC
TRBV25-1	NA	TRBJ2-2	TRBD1	CASSPTGPNTGELFF	TGTGCCAGCAGTCCGACAGGGCCAAACACCGGGGAGCTGTTTTTT
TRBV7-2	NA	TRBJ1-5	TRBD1	CASSLVGTGGAQPQHF	TGTGCCAGCAGCTTAGTCGGGACAGGGGGCGCACAGCCCCAGCATTTT
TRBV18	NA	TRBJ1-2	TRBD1	CASSPTGQGGSGYTF	TGTGCCAGCTCCCCGACGGGACAGGGGGGGAGCGGCTACACCTTC
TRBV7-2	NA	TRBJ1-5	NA	CASRKEGFSNQPQHF	TGTGCCAGCAGAAAGGAGGGGTTTAGCAATCAGCCCCAGCATTTT
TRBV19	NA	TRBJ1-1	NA	CASSTGYTEAFF	TGTGCCAGTAGTACAGGGTACACTGAAGCTTTCTTT
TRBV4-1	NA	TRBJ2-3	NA	CASSQRPMDTQYF	TGCGCCAGCAGCCAACGTCCGATGGATACGCAGTATTTT
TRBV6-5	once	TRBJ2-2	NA	CASSLARTTGELFF	TGTGCCAGCTCCCTGGCTCGAACCACCGGGGAGCTGTTTTTT
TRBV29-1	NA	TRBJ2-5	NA	CSALGGARETQYF	TGCAGCGCCCTTGGCGGGGCGAGGGAGACCCAGTACTTC
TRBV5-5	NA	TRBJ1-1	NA	CASWGRGGFEAFF	TGTGCCAGTTGGGGGCGGGGCGGGTTTGAAGCTTTCTTT
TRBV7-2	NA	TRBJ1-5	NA	CASSLKAGAQPQHF	TGTGCCAGCAGCTTAAAGGCGGGAGCTCAGCCCCAGCATTTT
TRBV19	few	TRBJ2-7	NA	CASTRDRESHYEQYF	TGTGCCAGTACTCGCGATCGGGAGTCCCACTACGAGCAGTACTTC
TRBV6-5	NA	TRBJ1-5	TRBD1	CASSRNRGEPQHF	TGTGCCAGCAGCCGCAACAGGGGTGAGCCCCAGCATTTT
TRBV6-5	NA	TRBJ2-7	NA	CASKGGSEQYF	TGTGCCAGCAAAGGTGGGTCCGAGCAGTACTTC
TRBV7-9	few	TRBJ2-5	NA	CASSYRTAQETQYF	TGTGCCAGCAGCTACCGGACAGCCCAAGAGACCCAGTACTTC
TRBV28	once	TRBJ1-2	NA	CASSPQWGRYGYTF	TGTGCCAGCAGCCCCCAGTGGGGGAGGTATGGCTACACCTTC
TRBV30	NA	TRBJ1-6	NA	CAWRAGSSYNSPLHF	TGTGCCTGGAGGGCAGGGAGCTCCTATAATTCACCCCTCCACTTT
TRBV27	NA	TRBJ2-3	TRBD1	CASSLGRGLDTQYF	TGTGCCAGCAGTTTGGGTAGGGGGCTAGATACGCAGTATTTT
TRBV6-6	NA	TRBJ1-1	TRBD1	CASSTQGGVTEAFF	TGTGCCAGCAGCACACAGGGGGGAGTCACTGAAGCTTTCTTT
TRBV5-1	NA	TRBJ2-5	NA	CASSLVAATETQYF	TGCGCCAGCAGCTTGGTTGCAGCTACAGAGACCCAGTACTTC
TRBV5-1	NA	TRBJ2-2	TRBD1	CASRPPGTENTGELFF	TGCGCCAGCAGGCCGCCCGGGACAGAGAACACCGGGGAGCTGTTTTTT
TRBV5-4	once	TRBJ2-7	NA	CASSQALGSSYEQYF	TGTGCCAGCAGCCAAGCTTTGGGGAGCTCCTACGAGCAGTACTTC
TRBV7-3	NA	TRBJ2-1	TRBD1	CASSQGTGTYNEQFF	TGTGCCAGCAGCCAAGGGACAGGGACCTACAATGAGCAGTTCTTC
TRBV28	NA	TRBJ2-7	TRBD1	CASSFNRWDRPYEQYF	TGTGCCAGCAGTTTTAACCGCTGGGACAGGCCCTACGAGCAGTACTTC
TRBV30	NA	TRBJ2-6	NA	CAWHRPGAGANVLTF	TGTGCCTGGCACCGCCCGGGGGCTGGGGCCAACGTCCTGACTTTC
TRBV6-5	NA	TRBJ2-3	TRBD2	CASSSRTSGSTDTQYF	TGTGCCAGCAGTTCTAGGACTAGCGGGAGCACAGATACGCAGTATTTT
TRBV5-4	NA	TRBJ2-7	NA	CASSSRRDPYEQYF	TGTGCCAGCAGCTCCCGCAGGGACCCCTACGAGCAGTACTTC
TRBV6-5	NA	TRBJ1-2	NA	CASRTVNYGYTF	TGTGCCAGCAGGACGGTAAACTATGGCTACACCTTC
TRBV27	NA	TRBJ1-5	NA	CASSLWGGGNQPQHF	TGTGCCAGCAGTTTATGGGGTGGGGGCAATCAGCCCCAGCATTTT
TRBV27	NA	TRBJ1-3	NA	CASSGTSGNTIYF	TGTGCCAGCAGCGGGACCTCTGGAAACACCATATATTTT
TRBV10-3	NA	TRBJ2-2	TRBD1	CAIRPTGYTGELFF	TGTGCCATCAGGCCGACAGGGTACACCGGGGAGCTGTTTTTT